Listed below are T cell receptor beta chains from one sample, sequenced in a study of blood T cells in healthy people across ages. TCRdb called the 5' RACE reads again in MiXCR, with one record for every CDR3 protein. The sample includes about 290,000 distinct CDR3 sequences, 27% seen only once; the top ten take 29%. Sequencing was done on a sample of blood. These receptors all come from a woman between 65 and 79 years old in good health. Both conserved end residues are part of each CDR3. Each record gives: J gene, D gene, V gene, clone size, CDR3 DNA, CDR3 protein. The D gene is left open where the match is weak. Some rows mark clone size as missing; the rest say once, few, many or name a class of expanded clone.

J: TRBJ2-3
D: -
V: TRBV10-3
size: -
DNA: TGTGCCATCAGCAGGGGAGATACGCAGTATTTT
CDR3: CAISRGDTQYF

J: TRBJ2-3
D: -
V: TRBV11-2
size: -
DNA: TGTGCCAGCAGCCACAAGAGTGGCACAGATACGCAGTATTTT
CDR3: CASSHKSGTDTQYF

J: TRBJ2-1
D: TRBD2
V: TRBV5-1
size: few
DNA: TGCGCCAGCAGCTTGAGCGGGGACCCCCAGTTCTTC
CDR3: CASSLSGDPQFF

J: TRBJ2-5
D: -
V: TRBV6-2/TRBV6-3
size: -
DNA: TGTGCCAGCAGTTACTCGGGGCAGGATCAAGAGACCCAGTACTTC
CDR3: CASSYSGQDQETQYF

J: TRBJ2-7
D: TRBD1
V: TRBV24-1
size: many
DNA: TGTGCCACCAGTGATTCGGGACAGGGAGCCTACGAGCAGTACTTC
CDR3: CATSDSGQGAYEQYF

J: TRBJ2-1
D: TRBD2
V: TRBV7-6
size: few
DNA: TGTGCCAGCAGCTTAGCTGGCGGGAGGGCCATTTCCCCCTACAATGAGCAGTTCTTC
CDR3: CASSLAGGRAISPYNEQFF

J: TRBJ1-6
D: -
V: TRBV6-5
size: few
DNA: TGTGCCAGCAGTTTCCGTCCGCGAAGTGGGAGCTCCTATAATTCACCCCTCCACTTT
CDR3: CASSFRPRSGSSYNSPLHF

J: TRBJ2-5
D: -
V: TRBV29-1
size: -
DNA: TGCAGCGTTGTTAGGAGGGGTCGGGAGACCCAGTACTTC
CDR3: CSVVRRGRETQYF

J: TRBJ1-2
D: TRBD1
V: TRBV4-1
size: -
DNA: TGCGCCAGCAGCCAAGATGCAGGGGGCTTCTATGGCTACACCTTC
CDR3: CASSQDAGGFYGYTF

J: TRBJ2-4
D: -
V: TRBV10-2
size: -
DNA: TGCGCCAGCAGTTCCGGCTCGCGAGGGGGTAGCGCCATTCAGTACTTC
CDR3: CASSSGSRGGSAIQYF

J: TRBJ2-1
D: TRBD2
V: TRBV14
size: many
DNA: TGTGCCAGCAGCCCCGGGACTAGCGCTTACAATGAGCAGTTCTTC
CDR3: CASSPGTSAYNEQFF

J: TRBJ1-2
D: -
V: TRBV24-1
size: -
DNA: TGTGCCACCAGTGACCTCACACGGAGCTATGGCTACACCTTC
CDR3: CATSDLTRSYGYTF

J: TRBJ1-6
D: -
V: TRBV28
size: -
DNA: TGTGCCAGCAGTTTATACGGGAGCTATTCACCCCTCCACTTT
CDR3: CASSLYGSYSPLHF

J: TRBJ2-7
D: TRBD1
V: TRBV20-1
size: -
DNA: TGCAGTGCTAGAGTGCCCGCAGGGACAGGGAACGAGCAGTACTTC
CDR3: CSARVPAGTGNEQYF

J: TRBJ2-1
D: -
V: TRBV7-9
size: -
DNA: TGTGCCAGCAGCCCTCCTGGTGGTGGAAACAATGAGCAGTTCTTC
CDR3: CASSPPGGGNNEQFF

J: TRBJ1-1
D: -
V: TRBV20-1
size: -
DNA: TGCAGTGCTAGAAGTTCGGGCACTGAAGCTTTCTTT
CDR3: CSARSSGTEAFF

J: TRBJ1-5
D: -
V: TRBV27
size: few
DNA: TGTGCCAGCAGTCCGAGACGCATAGGGGGGGTTAGCAATCAGCCCCAGCATTTT
CDR3: CASSPRRIGGVSNQPQHF

J: TRBJ2-5
D: -
V: TRBV6-6
size: -
DNA: TGTGCCAGCAGTCCGGGACCCAGAGGAGAGACCCAGTACTTC
CDR3: CASSPGPRGETQYF

J: TRBJ2-3
D: -
V: TRBV7-3
size: -
DNA: TGTGCCAGCAGCCTCACTCACCCCACAGATACGCAGTATTTT
CDR3: CASSLTHPTDTQYF

J: TRBJ1-1
D: -
V: TRBV29-1
size: -
DNA: TGCAGCGTTGGGCCCCTTAGGGGGGGCACTGAAGCTTTCTTT
CDR3: CSVGPLRGGTEAFF

J: TRBJ2-5
D: -
V: TRBV6-5
size: -
DNA: TGTGCCAGCAGTTACGAGGGTAGGGGGTATGAGACCCAGTACTTC
CDR3: CASSYEGRGYETQYF

J: TRBJ1-1
D: -
V: TRBV6-2/TRBV6-3
size: -
DNA: TGTGCCAGCTCTCAGGGACACCTCAACACTGAAGCTTTCTTT
CDR3: CASSQGHLNTEAFF

J: TRBJ1-1
D: -
V: TRBV12-5
size: -
DNA: TGTGCTAGTGGATCTATTAACACTGAAGCTTTCTTT
CDR3: CASGSINTEAFF

J: TRBJ1-5
D: -
V: TRBV28
size: few
DNA: TGTGCCAGCAGGGAAGGGATCCTCTCTAATCAGCCCCAGCATTTT
CDR3: CASREGILSNQPQHF

J: TRBJ2-7
D: TRBD2
V: TRBV10-3
size: few
DNA: TGTGCCACCAGGCTGGGGGGGGCCTACGAGCAGTACTTC
CDR3: CATRLGGAYEQYF

J: TRBJ1-5
D: TRBD1
V: TRBV5-1
size: many
DNA: TGCGCCAGCAGCCCGGGACAGGGAAATCAGCCCCAGCATTTT
CDR3: CASSPGQGNQPQHF

J: TRBJ2-3
D: TRBD2
V: TRBV7-3
size: few
DNA: TGTGCCAGCAGCCCCTCCCCCGGGACTAGCGTCGTACATTTT
CDR3: CASSPSPGTSVVHF

J: TRBJ2-4
D: -
V: TRBV28
size: -
DNA: TGTGCCAGCAGTTTTCTTTTAGCCAAAAACATTCAGTACTTC
CDR3: CASSFLLAKNIQYF

J: TRBJ1-4
D: -
V: TRBV2
size: -
DNA: TGTGCCAGCAAGGCAGGGAGTAACGAAAAACTGTTTTTT
CDR3: CASKAGSNEKLFF

J: TRBJ2-4
D: -
V: TRBV7-9
size: -
DNA: TGTGCCAGCAGCTCAGGGGTGGGGGCCAAAAACATTCAGTACTTC
CDR3: CASSSGVGAKNIQYF

J: TRBJ2-1
D: -
V: TRBV18
size: -
DNA: TGTGCCAGCTCACGGCAACACGTTTCAGATGGGCAGCTCTTC
CDR3: CASSRQHVSDGQLF

J: TRBJ2-2
D: -
V: TRBV5-1
size: -
DNA: TGCGCCAGCAGCTTGACCTTAAACACCGGGGAGCTGTTTTTT
CDR3: CASSLTLNTGELFF

J: TRBJ1-5
D: -
V: TRBV20-1
size: -
DNA: TGCAGTGCTAGGGTACCGTCTATAGCGGGTCAGCCCCAGCATTTT
CDR3: CSARVPSIAGQPQHF

J: TRBJ2-7
D: TRBD1
V: TRBV11-2
size: -
DNA: TGTGCCAGCAGCTTCGCACAGGGGGAAGTCAACGAGCAGTACTTC
CDR3: CASSFAQGEVNEQYF

J: TRBJ2-5
D: TRBD1
V: TRBV27
size: once
DNA: TGTGCCAACAGTTTACAGGCAGGGGGTGTGGGGACCCAGTACTTC
CDR3: CANSLQAGGVGTQYF

J: TRBJ2-7
D: TRBD2
V: TRBV6-5
size: once
DNA: TGTGCCAGCAGTTTATATGAGAGAGCGGGAGCCGAGCAGTACTTC
CDR3: CASSLYERAGAEQYF

J: TRBJ2-2
D: -
V: TRBV10-2
size: -
DNA: TGCGCCTCCACTGGGGGACGGGTCTACACCGGGGAGCTGTTTTTT
CDR3: CASTGGRVYTGELFF

J: TRBJ2-1
D: TRBD2
V: TRBV6-1
size: -
DNA: TGTGCCAGCAGTGAAACTAGCGGGGGATATGAGCAGTTCTTC
CDR3: CASSETSGGYEQFF

J: TRBJ2-5
D: TRBD2
V: TRBV7-2
size: once
DNA: TGTGCCAGCAGCCTAGTTGGGCTAGCGGGGCCAGAGACCCAGTACTTC
CDR3: CASSLVGLAGPETQYF

J: TRBJ2-7
D: TRBD1
V: TRBV6-5
size: -
DNA: TGTGCCAGCAGGATGGACAGGGGCGGCGAGCAGTACTTC
CDR3: CASRMDRGGEQYF

J: TRBJ2-7
D: -
V: TRBV5-1
size: -
DNA: TGCGCCAGCGCCGACGGACACTTGGGTGAGCAGTACTTC
CDR3: CASADGHLGEQYF

J: TRBJ2-1
D: -
V: TRBV4-1
size: -
DNA: TGCGCCAGCAGCCAAGTGGGGGCCTCCTACAATGAGCAGTTCTTC
CDR3: CASSQVGASYNEQFF

J: TRBJ1-3
D: -
V: TRBV7-6
size: many
DNA: TGTGCCAGCAGCTCACAGCGCTCTGGAAACACCATATATTTT
CDR3: CASSSQRSGNTIYF

J: TRBJ2-1
D: -
V: TRBV20-1
size: many
DNA: TGCAGTGCTAAAGGGGCGGTCTTGAATGAGCAGTTCTTC
CDR3: CSAKGAVLNEQFF

J: TRBJ2-1
D: -
V: TRBV20-1
size: few
DNA: TGCAGTGCTAAGCTGGGTAGCTCCTACAATGAGCAGTTCTTC
CDR3: CSAKLGSSYNEQFF

J: TRBJ1-1
D: -
V: TRBV2
size: few
DNA: TGTGCCAGCAGGGGGGGCAGGAGGAACACTGAAGCTTTCTTT
CDR3: CASRGGRRNTEAFF

J: TRBJ1-1
D: -
V: TRBV28
size: -
DNA: TGTGCCAGCAGTTTACCCGAACTGAACACTGAAGCTTTCTTT
CDR3: CASSLPELNTEAFF

J: TRBJ2-7
D: -
V: TRBV11-2
size: -
DNA: TGTGCCAGCAGCAGGACATATATTGAGCAGTACTTC
CDR3: CASSRTYIEQYF

J: TRBJ2-5
D: TRBD2
V: TRBV29-1
size: many
DNA: TGCAGCGTGCGGAACCGGACTAGCGGGAGGGCCCGGCAAGAGACCCAGTACTTC
CDR3: CSVRNRTSGRARQETQYF

J: TRBJ1-6
D: -
V: TRBV7-9
size: -
DNA: TGTGCCAGCAGCTCTCAGCTCACCACGGATAATTCACCCCTCCACTTT
CDR3: CASSSQLTTDNSPLHF

J: TRBJ2-3
D: TRBD1
V: TRBV9
size: -
DNA: TGTGCCAGCAGCGGACAGGGAACAACTAGCACAGATACGCAGTATTTT
CDR3: CASSGQGTTSTDTQYF